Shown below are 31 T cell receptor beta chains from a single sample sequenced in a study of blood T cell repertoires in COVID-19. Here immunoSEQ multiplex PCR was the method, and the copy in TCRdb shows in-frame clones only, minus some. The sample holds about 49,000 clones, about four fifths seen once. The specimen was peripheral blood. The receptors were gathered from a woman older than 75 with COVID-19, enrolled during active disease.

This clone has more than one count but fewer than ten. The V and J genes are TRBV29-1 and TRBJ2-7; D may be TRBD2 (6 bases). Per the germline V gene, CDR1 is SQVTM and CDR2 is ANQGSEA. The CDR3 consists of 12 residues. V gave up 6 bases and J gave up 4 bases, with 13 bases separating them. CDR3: CSVGSLGYEQYF. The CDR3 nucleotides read TGCAGCGTCGGGAGCCTAGGGTACGAGCAGTACTTC.

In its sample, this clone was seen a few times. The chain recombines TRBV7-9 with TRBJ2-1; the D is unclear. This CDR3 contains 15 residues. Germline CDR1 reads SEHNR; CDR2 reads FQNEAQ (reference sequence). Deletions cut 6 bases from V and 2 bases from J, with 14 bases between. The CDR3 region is CASRHTPKPYNEQFF. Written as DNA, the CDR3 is TGTGCCAGCAGGCATACCCCGAAGCCCTACAATGAGCAGTTCTTC.

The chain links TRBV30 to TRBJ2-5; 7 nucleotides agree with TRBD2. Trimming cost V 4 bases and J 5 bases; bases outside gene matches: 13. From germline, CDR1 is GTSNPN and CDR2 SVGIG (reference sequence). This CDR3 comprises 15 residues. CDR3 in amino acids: CAWTKQGGAGETQYF. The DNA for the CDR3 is TGTGCCTGGACCAAGCAGGGAGGGGCAGGGGAGACCCAGTACTTC.

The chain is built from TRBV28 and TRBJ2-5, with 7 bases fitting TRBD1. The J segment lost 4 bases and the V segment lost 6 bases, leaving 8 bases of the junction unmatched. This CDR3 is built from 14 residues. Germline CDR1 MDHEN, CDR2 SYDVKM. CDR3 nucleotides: TGTGCCAGCAGCCCGGACAGGATAAGAGAGACCCAGTACTTC. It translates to CASSPDRIRETQYF. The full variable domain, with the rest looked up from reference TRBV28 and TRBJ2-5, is DVKVTQSSRYLVKRTGEKVFLECVQDMDHENMFWYRQDPGLGLRLIYFSYDVKMKEKGDIPEGYSVSREKKERFSLILESASTNQTSMYLCASSPDRIRETQYFGPGTRLLVL.

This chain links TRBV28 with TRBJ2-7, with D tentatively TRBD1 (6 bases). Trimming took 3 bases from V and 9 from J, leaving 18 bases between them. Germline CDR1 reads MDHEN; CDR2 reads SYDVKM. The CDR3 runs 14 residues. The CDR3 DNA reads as TGTGCCAGCAGTTTGGCCAGGGGCATCTCCGGGCAGTACTTC. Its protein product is CASSLARGISGQYF. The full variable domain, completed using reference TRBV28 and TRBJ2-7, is DVKVTQSSRYLVKRTGEKVFLECVQDMDHENMFWYRQDPGLGLRLIYFSYDVKMKEKGDIPEGYSVSREKKERFSLILESASTNQTSMYLCASSLARGISGQYFGPGTRLTVT.

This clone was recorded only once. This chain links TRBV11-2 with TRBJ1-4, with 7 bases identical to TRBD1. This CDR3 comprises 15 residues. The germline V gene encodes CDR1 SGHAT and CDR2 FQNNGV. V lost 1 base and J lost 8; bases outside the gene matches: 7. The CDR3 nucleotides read TGTGCCAGCAGCTTAGTACAGGGGCCGGGGGAAAAACTGTTTTTT. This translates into CASSLVQGPGEKLFF.

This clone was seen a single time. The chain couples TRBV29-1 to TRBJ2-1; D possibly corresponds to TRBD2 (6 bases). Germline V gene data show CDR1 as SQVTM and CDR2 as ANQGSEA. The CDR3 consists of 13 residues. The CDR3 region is CSVLAGSYNEQFF. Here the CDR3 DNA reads TGCAGTGTACTCGCGGGGAGTTACAATGAGCAGTTCTTC.

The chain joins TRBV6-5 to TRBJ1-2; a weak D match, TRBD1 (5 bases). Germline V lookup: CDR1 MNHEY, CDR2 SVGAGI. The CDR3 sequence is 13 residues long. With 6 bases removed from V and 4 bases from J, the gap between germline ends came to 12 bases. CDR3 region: CASSLGGTYGYTF. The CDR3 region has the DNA TGTGCCAGCAGCCTGGGGGGGACCTATGGCTACACCTTC.

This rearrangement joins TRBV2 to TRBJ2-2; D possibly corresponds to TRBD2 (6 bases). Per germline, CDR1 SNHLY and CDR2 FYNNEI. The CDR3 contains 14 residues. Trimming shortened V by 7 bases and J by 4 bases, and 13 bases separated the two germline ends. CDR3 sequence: CASTERAGTGELFF. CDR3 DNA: TGTGCCAGCACTGAGCGGGCGGGCACCGGGGAGCTGTTTTTT. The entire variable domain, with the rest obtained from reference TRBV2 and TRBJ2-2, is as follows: EPEVTQTPSHQVTQMGQEVILRCVPISNHLYFYWYRQILGQKVEFLVSFYNNEISEKSEIFDDQFSVERPDGSNFTLKIRSTKLEDSAMYFCASTERAGTGELFFGEGSRLTVL.

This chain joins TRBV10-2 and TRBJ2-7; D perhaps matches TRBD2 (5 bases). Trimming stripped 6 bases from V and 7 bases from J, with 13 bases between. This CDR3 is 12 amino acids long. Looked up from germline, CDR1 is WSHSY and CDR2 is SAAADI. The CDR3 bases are TGCGCCAGCAGCCCCTCGGGAAGGGAGCAGTACTTC. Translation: CASSPSGREQYF.

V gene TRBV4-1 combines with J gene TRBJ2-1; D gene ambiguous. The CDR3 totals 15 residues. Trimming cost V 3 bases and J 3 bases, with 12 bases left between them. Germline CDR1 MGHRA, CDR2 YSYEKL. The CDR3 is CASSQSSLNYNEQFF. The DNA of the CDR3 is TGCGCCAGCAGCCAGTCCAGTCTGAACTACAATGAGCAGTTCTTC.

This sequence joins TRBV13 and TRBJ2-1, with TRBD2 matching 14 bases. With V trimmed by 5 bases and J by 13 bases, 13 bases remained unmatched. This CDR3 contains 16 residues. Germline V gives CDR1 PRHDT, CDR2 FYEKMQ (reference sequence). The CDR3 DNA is TGTGCCAGCAGCCGCCCGGGACTAGCGGGAGATGACTTACAGTTCTTC. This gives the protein CASSRPGLAGDDLQFF.

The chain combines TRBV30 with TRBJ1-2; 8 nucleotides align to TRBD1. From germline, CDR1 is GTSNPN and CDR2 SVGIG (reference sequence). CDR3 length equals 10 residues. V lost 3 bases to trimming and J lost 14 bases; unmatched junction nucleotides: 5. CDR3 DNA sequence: TGTGCCTGGAGCAGGGGGCCAGATACCTTC. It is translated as CAWSRGPDTF. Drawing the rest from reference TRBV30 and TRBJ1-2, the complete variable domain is SQTIHQWPATLVQPVGSPLSLECTVEGTSNPNLYWYRQAAGRGLQLLFYSVGIGQISSEVPQNLSASRPQDRQFILSSKKLLLSDSGFYLCAWSRGPDTFGSGTRLTVV.

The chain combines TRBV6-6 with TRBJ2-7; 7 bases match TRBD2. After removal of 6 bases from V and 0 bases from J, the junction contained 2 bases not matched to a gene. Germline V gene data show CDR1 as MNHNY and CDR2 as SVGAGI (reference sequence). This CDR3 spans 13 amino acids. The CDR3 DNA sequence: TGTGCCAGCAGCGGACTAGTCTCCTACGAGCAGTACTTC. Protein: CASSGLVSYEQYF.

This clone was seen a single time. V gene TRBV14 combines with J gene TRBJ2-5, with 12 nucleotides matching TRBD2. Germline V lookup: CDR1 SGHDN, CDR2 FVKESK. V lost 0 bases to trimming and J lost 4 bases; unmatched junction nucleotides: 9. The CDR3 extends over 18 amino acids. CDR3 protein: CASSQDRTSGNFRETQYF. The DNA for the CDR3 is TGTGCCAGCAGCCAAGATAGGACTAGCGGGAATTTTAGAGAGACCCAGTACTTC.

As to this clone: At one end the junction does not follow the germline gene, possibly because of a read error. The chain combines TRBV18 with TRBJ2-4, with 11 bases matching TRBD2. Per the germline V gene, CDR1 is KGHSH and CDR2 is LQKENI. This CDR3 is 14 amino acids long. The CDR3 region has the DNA TGTGCCAGCTCACCACCGACTAGCGGGGCCGAAAGGCACTTC. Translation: CASSPPTSGAERHF.

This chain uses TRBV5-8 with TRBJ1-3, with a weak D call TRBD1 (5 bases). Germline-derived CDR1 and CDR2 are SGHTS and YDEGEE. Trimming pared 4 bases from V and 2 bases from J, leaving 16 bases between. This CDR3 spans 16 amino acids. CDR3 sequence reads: CASSPRLGRAGNTIYF. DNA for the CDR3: TGTGCCAGCAGCCCTAGGCTGGGCAGGGCTGGAAACACCATATATTTT.

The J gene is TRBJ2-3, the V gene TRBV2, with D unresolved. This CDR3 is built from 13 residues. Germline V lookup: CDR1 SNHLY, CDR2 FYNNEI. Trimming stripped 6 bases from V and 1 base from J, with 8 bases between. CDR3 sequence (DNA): TGTGCCAGCAGCCGACAAGGCACAGATACGCAGTATTTT. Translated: CASSRQGTDTQYF.

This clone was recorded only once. The CDR3, as DNA: TGTGCCAGTAGTCCAAGGACCGCTAGCCAAAGCATTCAGTACTTC. This translates into CASSPRTASQSIQYF. The chain couples TRBV19 to TRBJ2-4; weak D call: TRBD2 (5 bases). Germline lookup yields CDR1 LNHDA and CDR2 SQIVND (reference sequence). Trimming removed 5 bases at V and 9 bases at J, with 20 bases between. This CDR3 contains 15 residues. The complete variable domain, with remaining parts taken from reference TRBV19 and TRBJ2-4, reads DGGITQSPKYLFRKEGQNVTLSCEQNLNHDAMYWYRQDPGQGLRLIYYSQIVNDFQKGDIAEGYSVSREKKESFPLTVTSAQKNPTAFYLCASSPRTASQSIQYFGAGTRLSVL.

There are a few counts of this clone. CDR3 region: CSAETGNTIYF. The DNA of the CDR3 is TGCAGTGCCGAGACTGGAAACACCATATATTTT. V gene TRBV20-1 combines with J gene TRBJ1-3; D ambiguous. Germline values: CDR1 DFQATT, CDR2 SNEGSKA (reference sequence). There are 11 residues in the CDR3. V was cut by 6 bases and J by 2 bases, with 5 bases left in between.

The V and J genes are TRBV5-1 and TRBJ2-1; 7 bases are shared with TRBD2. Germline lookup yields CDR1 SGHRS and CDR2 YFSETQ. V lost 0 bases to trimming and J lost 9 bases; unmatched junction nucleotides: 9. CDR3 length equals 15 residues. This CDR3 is CASSLAARELGEQFF. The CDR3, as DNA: TGCGCCAGCAGCTTGGCCGCGCGGGAGTTGGGTGAGCAGTTCTTC. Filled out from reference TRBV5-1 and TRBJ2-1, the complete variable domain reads KAGVTQTPRYLIKTRGQQVTLSCSPISGHRSVSWYQQTPGQGLQFLFEYFSETQRNKGNFPGRFSGRQFSNSRSEMNVSTLELGDSALYLCASSLAARELGEQFFGPGTRLTVL.

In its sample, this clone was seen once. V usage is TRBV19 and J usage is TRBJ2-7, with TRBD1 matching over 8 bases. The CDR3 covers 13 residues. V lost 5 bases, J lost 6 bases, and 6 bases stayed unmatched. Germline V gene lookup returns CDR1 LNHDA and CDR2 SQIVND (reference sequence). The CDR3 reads CASSGTGGGEQYF. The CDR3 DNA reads TGTGCCAGTAGTGGAACAGGGGGAGGCGAGCAGTACTTC.

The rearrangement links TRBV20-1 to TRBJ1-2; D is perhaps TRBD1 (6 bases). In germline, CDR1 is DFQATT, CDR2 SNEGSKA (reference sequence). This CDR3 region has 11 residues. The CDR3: CRPQGSHGYTF. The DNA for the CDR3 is TGCAGGCCACAGGGATCGCATGGCTACACCTTC.

The CDR3 nucleotides are TGCAGCGTTGAAACTTCCTATAGCGGGAGGGCTACCGCCAAAAACATTCAGTACTTC. It translates to CSVETSYSGRATAKNIQYF. The chain recombines TRBV29-1 with TRBJ2-4; 11 bases are shared with TRBD2. The junction had 13 bases not matched to a gene; V was cut back by 2 bases and J by 1 base. Germline V lookup: CDR1 SQVTM, CDR2 ANQGSEA. The CDR3 runs 19 residues.

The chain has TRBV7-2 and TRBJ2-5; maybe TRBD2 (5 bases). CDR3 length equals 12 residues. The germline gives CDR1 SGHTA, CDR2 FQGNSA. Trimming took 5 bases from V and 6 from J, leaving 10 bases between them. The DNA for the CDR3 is TGTGCCAGCAGCGACCCGGGGAAGACCCAGTACTTC. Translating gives CASSDPGKTQYF.

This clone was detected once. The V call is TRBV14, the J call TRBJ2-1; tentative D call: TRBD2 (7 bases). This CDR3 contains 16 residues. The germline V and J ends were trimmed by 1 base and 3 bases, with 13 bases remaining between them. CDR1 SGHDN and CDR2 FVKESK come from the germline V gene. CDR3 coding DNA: TGTGCCAGCAGCCAAGGGGGGGGGCTTATCTACAATGAGCAGTTCTTC. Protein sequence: CASSQGGGLIYNEQFF.

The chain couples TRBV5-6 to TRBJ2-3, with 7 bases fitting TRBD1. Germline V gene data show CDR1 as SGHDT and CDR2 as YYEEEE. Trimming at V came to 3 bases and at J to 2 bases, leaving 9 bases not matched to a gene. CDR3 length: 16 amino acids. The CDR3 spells CASSSYPDRATDTQYF. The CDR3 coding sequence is TGTGCCAGCAGCTCCTACCCAGACAGGGCCACAGATACGCAGTATTTT.

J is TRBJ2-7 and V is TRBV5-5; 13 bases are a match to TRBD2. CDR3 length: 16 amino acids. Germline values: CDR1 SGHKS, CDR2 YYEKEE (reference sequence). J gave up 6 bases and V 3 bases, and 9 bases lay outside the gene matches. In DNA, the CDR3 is TGTGCCAGCAGCTCCTCGGGACTAGCGGGATGGGGCGAGCAGTACTTC. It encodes CASSSSGLAGWGEQYF.

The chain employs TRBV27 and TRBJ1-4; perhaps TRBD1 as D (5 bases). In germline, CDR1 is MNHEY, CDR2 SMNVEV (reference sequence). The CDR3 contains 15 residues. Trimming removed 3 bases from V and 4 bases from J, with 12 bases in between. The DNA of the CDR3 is TGTGCCAGCAGTTTTTTGGGGCCAGGTAATGAAAAACTGTTTTTT. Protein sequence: CASSFLGPGNEKLFF.

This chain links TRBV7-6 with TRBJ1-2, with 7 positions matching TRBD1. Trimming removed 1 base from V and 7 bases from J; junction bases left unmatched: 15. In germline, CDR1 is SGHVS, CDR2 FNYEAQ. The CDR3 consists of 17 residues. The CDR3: CASSLGGGGAWIGGYTF. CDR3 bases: TGTGCCAGCAGCTTAGGTGGAGGGGGCGCGTGGATCGGTGGCTACACCTTC.

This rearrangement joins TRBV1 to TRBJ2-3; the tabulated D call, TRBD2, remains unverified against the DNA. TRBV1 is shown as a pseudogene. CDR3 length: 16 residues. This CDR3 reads CTSSPGERGDRDTQYF. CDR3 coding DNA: TGCACCAGCAGCCCCGGTGAGCGGGGGGACCGAGATACGCAGTATTTT.